This entry concerns a single T cell receptor beta chain. Its antigen is not known. V dropped 1 base and J dropped 6; count of bases not matched to a gene: 4. CDR1 is SGHTA, CDR2 FQGNSA, per germline. The CDR3 covers 14 residues. The primer mix had 60 Vbeta and 13 Jbeta primers. The assay was immunoSEQ multiplex PCR, and TCRdb's table has in-frame clones only and misses some. The sample has 120,000 or so clones, around 85% seen once. The sample is drawn from a study of cytomegalovirus exposure and HLA in healthy donors. Overall study: Counted in an early data release were about 85 million unique TCRs from HLA-typed donors.

Regarding the study as a whole: Some public TCRs appeared in many individuals, while most sequences were rare.

The sample consisted of PBMCs. This sequence originates from a man aged 30 to 45 in good health and CMV-seronegative. The rearrangement links TRBV7-2 to TRBJ2-7; 9 bases match TRBD2. CDR3 nucleotides: TGTGCCAGCAGCTTAGGGCTAGCGGGGTTCGAGCAGTACTTC. Translated, it gives CASSLGLAGFEQYF.